The clone carrying this T cell receptor (beta chain) was observed a few times. Its target is unknown. Between the trimmed V and J ends, which lost 0 bases and 0 bases, there was a span of 11 bases. The CDR3 is made up of 17 amino acids. Germline V CDR1 and CDR2: LGHNA, YSLEER. The sample comes from a study of response to subunit inactivated influenza vaccine. TCRdb independently ran MiXCR on the RT-PCR reads; one entry per CDR3 protein. The sample includes hundreds of thousands of distinct CDR3 sequences, about 8% of them seen just once. Study outcomes and limitations: Few new T cells, the authors suggested, are recruited by each seasonal influenza vaccination.

The sequence derives from a man aged 50-75 years who received an inactivated influenza vaccine. Specimen: PBMCs from blood, collected roughly 24 months after vaccination. The chain has TRBV4-3 and TRBJ2-2, with D perhaps given as TRBD1 or TRBD2 (6 bases each). The CDR3 is CASSQDPGATNTGELFF. The CDR3 nucleotides read TGCGCCAGCAGCCAAGATCCGGGGGCAACGAACACCGGGGAGCTGTTTTTT.